This T cell receptor beta chain was sequenced for a study of cytomegalovirus exposure and HLA in healthy donors. From germline, CDR1 is SGHTA and CDR2 FQGNSA. V lost 6 bases and J 0 bases, leaving 15 bases between the germline ends. The CDR3 is made up of 15 amino acids. The PCR made use of 60 Vbeta and 13 Jbeta primers. TCRdb's copy holds only in-frame clones and misses some; the assay was immunoSEQ multiplex PCR. Of 95,000 to 150,000 clones detected, 83% appear once; the ten largest clones hold about 3.5%. The TCR was taken from a woman aged 40 to 50 in good health and CMV-seropositive. Sample: PBMCs. This chain uses TRBV7-2 with TRBJ2-7; D possibly corresponds to TRBD2 (6 bases). CDR3 amino acids: CASSNWAGSSYEQYF. CDR3 DNA sequence: TGTGCCAGCAGTAATTGGGCGGGAAGCTCCTACGAGCAGTACTTC.